The 27 T cell receptor beta chains below come from one sample, sequenced in a study of CD8 T cells in Susac syndrome. The RNA, about 0.45 to 1 ug, was put through reverse transcription using random hexamers. TCRdb passed the immunoSEQ multiplex PCR reads through MiXCR, listing each CDR3 protein once. The repertoire has approximately 190,000 distinct CDR3 sequences, approximately 93% of them found once; the top ten carry about 0.1%. The specimen was CD4+ T cells from PBMCs. The origin of the receptors is a human donor in good health.

The J gene is TRBJ1-1, the V gene TRBV3-1, with TRBD1 matching 10 bases. This CDR3 is 15 amino acids long. Trimming at V came to 7 bases and at J to 10 bases, leaving 15 bases not matched to a gene. Germline CDR1 is LGHDT and CDR2 is YNNKEL (reference sequence). This CDR3 reads CASKQKGQGIAGAFF. The CDR3 DNA reads TGTGCCAGCAAGCAAAAGGGACAGGGGATAGCCGGAGCTTTCTTT. Using reference TRBV3-1 and TRBJ1-1 for the parts outside the CDR3, the full variable domain is DTAVSQTPKYLVTQMGNDKSIKCEQNLGHDTMYWYKQDSKKFLKIMFSYNNKELIINETVPNRFSPKSPDKAHLNLHINSLELGDSAVYFCASKQKGQGIAGAFFGQGTRLTVV.

This chain joins TRBV28 and TRBJ2-3; TRBD1 might be the D (8 bases). Germline loops: CDR1 MDHEN, CDR2 SYDVKM. This CDR3 is built from 17 residues. The V gene lost 6 bases and the J gene lost 7 bases, with 26 bases spanning the gap. Here the CDR3 DNA reads TGTGCCAGCAGATCTGACAGGGGTGGGGGGGGACACAATACGCAGTATTTT. This gives the protein CASRSDRGGGGHNTQYF.

J is TRBJ2-6 and V is TRBV27; TRBD1 matches at 7 bases. The CDR3 covers 17 residues. From germline, CDR1 is MNHEY and CDR2 SMNVEV (reference sequence). J lost 3 bases, V lost 3 bases, and 8 bases had no gene match. The DNA of the CDR3 is TGTGCCAGCAGTTTGCGGACAGGTCAGGGTGGGGCCAACGTCCTGACTTTC. Its protein is CASSLRTGQGGANVLTF.

The chain has TRBV5-1 and TRBJ2-1; D is unresolved. CDR3 length equals 15 residues. The V gene's germline CDR1 is SGHRS and CDR2 YFSETQ. The V end lost 5 bases, the J end lost 6 bases, and 18 bases lay between the germline ends. The CDR3 is CASRGALASLNEQFF. The CDR3 DNA sequence: TGCGCCAGCAGGGGCGCTTTGGCTTCTCTCAATGAGCAGTTCTTC.

The genes are TRBV7-8 and TRBJ1-5; possibly TRBD1 for D (6 bases). CDR1 and CDR2 from the germline V gene are SGHVS and FQNEAQ. V was trimmed by 1 base and J by 0 bases, leaving 16 bases between them. This CDR3 comprises 18 residues. The DNA for the CDR3 is TGTGCCAGCAGCTTAGGGGGGTCAGGGGTCCTTAGCAATCAGCCCCAGCATTTT. This gives the protein CASSLGGSGVLSNQPQHF. Looking up the rest from reference TRBV7-8 and TRBJ1-5 gives the full variable domain: GAGVSQSPRYKVAKRGQDVALRCDPISGHVSLFWYQQALGQGPEFLTYFQNEAQLDKSGLPSDRFFAERPEGSVSTLKIQRTQQEDSAVYLCASSLGGSGVLSNQPQHFGDGTRLSIL.

The chain couples TRBV20-1 to TRBJ1-1; TRBD1 is a possible D gene (6 bases). The germline V and J ends were trimmed by 5 bases and 1 base, with 20 bases remaining between them. In germline, CDR1 is DFQATT, CDR2 SNEGSKA (reference sequence). This CDR3 region has 16 residues. CDR3: CSAPPLGRGRNTEAFF. DNA for the CDR3: TGCAGTGCTCCCCCCCTCGGCAGGGGAAGGAACACTGAAGCTTTCTTT.

The chain couples TRBV15 to TRBJ2-3; D unresolved. CDR3 length: 13 residues. Trimming took off 1 base at V and 4 bases at J, with 6 bases between the two ends. Germline-derived CDR1 and CDR2 are LNHNV and YYDKDF (reference sequence). CDR3 sequence reads: CATSRGESDTQYF. DNA for the CDR3: TGTGCCACCAGCAGAGGAGAGTCAGATACGCAGTATTTT.

The chain couples TRBV5-1 to TRBJ1-2; D is unclear. Between the trimmed V and J ends, which lost 4 bases and 3 bases, there was a span of 10 bases. CDR3 size: 13 residues. Germline V CDR1 and CDR2: SGHRS, YFSETQ. In nucleotides, the CDR3 is TGCGCCAGCAGCCCGGACGGAGACTATGGCTACACCTTC. The encoded protein is CASSPDGDYGYTF.

The chain recombines TRBV7-2 with TRBJ2-5; D is perhaps TRBD1 (6 bases). This CDR3 region has 14 residues. V was shortened by 5 bases and J by 2 bases, with 12 bases between the two germline ends. Germline V gene sequence: CDR1 SGHTA, CDR2 FQGNSA. The CDR3 nucleotides are TGTGCCAGCAGCGCAACAGGGTTACAAGAGACCCAGTACTTC. The encoded protein is CASSATGLQETQYF. The full variable domain, with the rest looked up from reference TRBV7-2 and TRBJ2-5, is GAGVSQSPSNKVTEKGKDVELRCDPISGHTALYWYRQSLGQGLEFLIYFQGNSAPDKSGLPSDRFSAERTGGSVSTLTIQRTQQEDSAVYLCASSATGLQETQYFGPGTRLLVL.

The chain links TRBV27 to TRBJ2-4, with TRBD1 matching 8 bases. V lost 10 bases, J lost 1 base, and 3 bases stayed unmatched. The CDR3 is 13 residues long. The germline gives CDR1 MNHEY, CDR2 SMNVEV (reference sequence). The CDR3 bases are TGTGCCACCCAGGGGGCCGCCAAAAACATTCAGTACTTC. Residues: CATQGAAKNIQYF.

This chain joins TRBV4-2 and TRBJ2-5; D is perhaps TRBD2 (6 bases). CDR3 size: 17 residues. Germline V gene lookup returns CDR1 LGHNA and CDR2 YNFKEQ. Trimming left V 0 bases short and J 4 bases short, with 18 bases between. The chain's CDR3 is CASSQDYGLAGRETQYF. As DNA, the CDR3 is TGTGCCAGCAGCCAAGATTATGGGCTGGCCGGGAGAGAGACCCAGTACTTC.

The J gene is TRBJ2-1, the V gene TRBV3-1; 10 bases match TRBD2. This CDR3 has 16 residues. The germline V gene encodes CDR1 LGHDT and CDR2 YNNKEL (reference sequence). V shed 2 bases, J shed 6 bases, and the junction held 7 bases outside the gene matches. The CDR3 region has the DNA TGTGCCAGCAGCCAAAGTAGCGGGGGGAATATCAATGAGCAGTTCTTC. It yields the protein CASSQSSGGNINEQFF.

This sequence joins TRBV29-1 and TRBJ2-2; D gene unclear. The CDR3 covers 12 residues. The germline CDR1 and CDR2 sequences are SQVTM and ANQGSEA. Trimming left V 3 bases short and J 3 bases short, with 5 bases between. The CDR3 protein is CSVEPHTGELFF. The CDR3 nucleotides are TGCAGCGTTGAGCCCCACACCGGGGAGCTGTTTTTT.

This chain's CDR3 is CASSEEWGPQGGFF. The CDR3 region has the DNA TGTGCCAGCAGTGAAGAATGGGGGCCGCAGGGCGGGTTCTTC. V gene TRBV2 combines with J gene TRBJ2-1; a weak D match, TRBD1 (6 bases). With 1 base removed from V and 15 bases from J, the gap between germline ends came to 19 bases. This CDR3 is 14 amino acids long. From germline, CDR1 is SNHLY and CDR2 FYNNEI. The variable domain in full, completed from reference TRBV2 and TRBJ2-1, reads EPEVTQTPSHQVTQMGQEVILRCVPISNHLYFYWYRQILGQKVEFLVSFYNNEISEKSEIFDDQFSVERPDGSNFTLKIRSTKLEDSAMYFCASSEEWGPQGGFFGPGTRLTVL.

The genes are TRBV6-2 or TRBV6-3 and TRBJ1-5; D gene unclear. The CDR3 runs 13 residues. The germline V and J ends were trimmed by 4 bases and 2 bases, with 6 bases remaining between them. CDR1 is MNHEY and CDR2 is SVGEGT in the germline V gene. CDR3 DNA: TGTGCCAGCAGTTGGGCAGGCAATCAGCCCCAGCATTTT. It translates to CASSWAGNQPQHF.

This chain links TRBV20-1 with TRBJ2-1; 7 positions agree with TRBD1. This CDR3 has 11 amino acids. V was clipped by 5 bases and J by 9 bases; unmatched bases: 4. The germline gives CDR1 DFQATT, CDR2 SNEGSKA (reference sequence). CDR3 amino acids: CSADRVGEQFF. CDR3 in DNA: TGCAGTGCTGACAGGGTCGGTGAGCAGTTCTTC.

V is TRBV7-2 and J is TRBJ2-7; D might be TRBD1 (6 bases). Germline V gives CDR1 SGHTA, CDR2 FQGNSA. Trimming pared 1 base from V and 2 bases from J, leaving 9 bases between. The CDR3 has 14 amino acids. CDR3 amino acids: CASSLETGPYEQYF. The CDR3 nucleotides are TGTGCCAGCAGCTTAGAGACAGGTCCCTACGAGCAGTACTTC.

The chain has TRBV7-2 and TRBJ2-6; D perhaps matches TRBD2 (6 bases). V gave up 1 base and J gave up 3 bases, with 13 bases separating them. Per the germline V gene, CDR1 is SGHTA and CDR2 is FQGNSA. This CDR3 contains 17 residues. The CDR3 region is CASSLVSGLGGANVLTF. CDR3 nucleotides: TGTGCCAGCAGCTTAGTGTCGGGACTCGGTGGGGCCAACGTCCTGACTTTC.

V is TRBV24-1 and J is TRBJ2-1, with 10 nucleotides matching TRBD2. The germline V gene has CDR1 KGHDR and CDR2 SFDVKD. The CDR3 has 17 residues. V lost 4 bases, J lost 0 bases, and 5 bases stayed unmatched. CDR3 in amino acids: CATSDTSGAVSYNEQFF. CDR3 coding DNA: TGTGCCACCAGTGACACTAGCGGGGCCGTCTCCTACAATGAGCAGTTCTTC.

The chain joins TRBV7-9 to TRBJ2-7; a possible D gene is TRBD2 (6 bases). This CDR3 contains 16 residues. Per germline, CDR1 SEHNR and CDR2 FQNEAQ (reference sequence). Trimming pared 2 bases from V and 6 bases from J, leaving 20 bases between. The CDR3 sequence: CASSLSGEVRGGEQYV. In nucleotides, the CDR3 is TGTGCCAGCAGCTTATCGGGGGAGGTTAGGGGAGGCGAGCAGTACGTC.

The V and J genes are TRBV10-3 and TRBJ1-2; a weak D match, TRBD1 (5 bases). The CDR3 consists of 12 residues. Germline V gives CDR1 ENHRY, CDR2 SYGVKD. The ends were cut back, 11 bases at V and 4 bases at J, with 14 bases in the middle. Here the CDR3 reads CAFSSGPYGYTF. The CDR3 nucleotides read TGTGCCTTTTCATCAGGGCCCTATGGCTACACCTTC.

The chain uses TRBV5-1 and TRBJ2-3; D is tentatively TRBD1 or TRBD2 (5 bases each). CDR1 and CDR2 from the germline V gene are SGHRS and YFSETQ. The CDR3 is 15 amino acids. V was clipped by 4 bases and J by 5 bases, with 17 bases between them. CDR3 sequence (DNA): TGCGCCAGCAGCCCAGAAAGCAGGGAGAGAGATACGCAGTATTTT. Its protein product is CASSPESRERDTQYF.

This chain links TRBV6-5 with TRBJ2-7; 8 nucleotides align to TRBD2. CDR3 length equals 15 residues. CDR1 and CDR2 (germline): MNHEY, SVGAGI. V lost 2 bases, J lost 5 bases, and 8 bases stayed unmatched. The CDR3 protein is CASSYIVAGNHEQYF. The CDR3 DNA follows: TGTGCCAGCAGTTACATCGTAGCGGGGAACCACGAGCAGTACTTC.

The chain joins TRBV5-1 to TRBJ1-1; D is possibly TRBD1 (6 bases). CDR3 length: 15 amino acids. Trimming stripped 3 bases from V and 0 bases from J, with 12 bases between. In germline, CDR1 is SGHRS, CDR2 YFSETQ. As DNA, the CDR3 is TGCGCCAGCAGCTACGGACAGAGAATGAACACTGAAGCTTTCTTT. Translating it yields CASSYGQRMNTEAFF.

The genes are TRBV28 and TRBJ1-1; unclear D gene. V was pared by 3 bases and J by 0 bases, with 8 bases between. The CDR3 spans 14 residues. Per the germline V gene, CDR1 is MDHEN and CDR2 is SYDVKM. The CDR3 loop is CASSFALLNTEAFF. The CDR3 DNA follows: TGTGCCAGCAGTTTCGCACTGCTGAACACTGAAGCTTTCTTT. Full variable domain (remainder filled in from reference TRBV28 and TRBJ1-1): DVKVTQSSRYLVKRTGEKVFLECVQDMDHENMFWYRQDPGLGLRLIYFSYDVKMKEKGDIPEGYSVSREKKERFSLILESASTNQTSMYLCASSFALLNTEAFFGQGTRLTVV.

The gene calls are TRBV12-3 or TRBV12-4 and TRBJ1-1, with D unresolved. The CDR3 is made up of 14 amino acids. The CDR3: CASGRRNTLTEAFF. For the CDR3, the DNA is TGTGCAAGTGGCAGGCGGAACACTTTAACTGAAGCTTTCTTT.

The rearrangement links TRBV20-1 to TRBJ1-1, with D possibly matching TRBD1 (5 bases). CDR3 length: 13 amino acids. The V and J ends lost 6 bases and 10 bases respectively, with 21 bases between them. The V gene's germline CDR1 is DFQATT and CDR2 SNEGSKA (reference sequence). CDR3 region: CSARRGAGRGAFF. The CDR3, as DNA: TGCAGTGCCCGGCGCGGGGCAGGCCGGGGAGCTTTCTTT.